This entry lists 13 T cell receptor beta chains sequenced from one sample in a study of Tregs in tolerant kidney transplant recipients. Only in-frame clones appear in the TCRdb table, and some are missing; sequencing was by immunoSEQ multiplex PCR. The sample gives 80,000 or so clones, roughly 91% of which show up once; around 1.6% is in the top ten. Related graft donors supplied nonmyeloablative bone marrow transplants, and mixed chimerism was transient. The sequenced sample was CD4+ T cells from blood (PBMCs), obtained 24 months after the transplant. The receptors originated from a human patient who received a combined kidney and bone marrow transplant. Part of the T cell pool may stem from the graft donor.

The V and J genes are TRBV6-1 and TRBJ1-2; possibly TRBD1 for D (6 bases). The germline V gene has CDR1 MNHNS and CDR2 SASEGT. V lost 4 bases to trimming and J lost 4 bases, with 16 bases between them. This CDR3 comprises 15 residues. This chain's CDR3 is CASSAPGHRVYGYTF. The CDR3 bases are TGTGCCAGCAGTGCCCCGGGACACCGCGTCTATGGCTACACCTTC.

To note about this clone: The junction does not match germline at one end; this may be a read error. This sample includes further DNA sequences coding for the same CDR3. The rearrangement joins TRBV7-2 to TRBJ1-6, with D possibly matching TRBD1 (5 bases). The CDR3 has 15 residues. Germline V gives CDR1 SGHTA, CDR2 FQGNSA. CDR3 coding DNA: TGTGCCAGCAGCTTAGTTCGGGGGGATAATTCCCCCCTCCACTTT. Amino acid sequence: CASSLVRGDNSPLHF. Full variable domain (missing parts from reference TRBV7-2 and TRBJ1-6): GAGVSQSPSNKVTEKGKDVELRCDPISGHTALYWYRQSLGQGLEFLIYFQGNSAPDKSGLPSDRFSAERTGGSVSTLTIQRTQQEDSAVYLCASSLVRGDNSPLHFGNGTRLTVT.

The rearrangement links TRBV30 to TRBJ1-2; D is unresolved. Germline CDR1 reads GTSNPN; CDR2 reads SVGIG (reference sequence). The CDR3 is 13 amino acids. V was trimmed by 2 bases and J by 5 bases, leaving 12 bases between them. The CDR3 loop reads CAWSINAGYGYTF. The CDR3 DNA sequence: TGTGCCTGGAGTATCAATGCGGGGTATGGCTACACCTTC.

The V call is TRBV12-5, the J call TRBJ1-2; tentative D call: TRBD1 (5 bases). CDR3 length: 16 residues. V lost 2 bases, J lost 3 bases, and 16 bases lay in between. Germline CDR1 is LGHNT and CDR2 is FRNRAP. In nucleotides, the CDR3 is TGTGCTAGTGGTTTGTATCCCCAGGGCAGTGACTATGGCTACACCTTC. Its protein product is CASGLYPQGSDYGYTF.

The chain joins TRBV4-1 to TRBJ2-3; TRBD2 matches at 7 bases. This CDR3 is 15 amino acids long. The germline V gene encodes CDR1 MGHRA and CDR2 YSYEKL. V lost 2 bases to trimming and J lost 2 bases; unmatched junction nucleotides: 4. DNA for the CDR3: TGCGCCAGCAGCCAACTAGCGGTTTTCACAGATACGCAGTATTTT. Its protein is CASSQLAVFTDTQYF.

This clone was found once. This chain uses TRBV7-2 with TRBJ1-3, with D perhaps matching TRBD1 (5 bases). V was shortened by 1 base and J by 5 bases, with 12 bases between the two germline ends. CDR3 length: 15 amino acids. CDR1 SGHTA and CDR2 FQGNSA come from the germline V gene. The CDR3 region has the DNA TGTGCCAGCAGCTTAGAGGCAGGGAAAAGAAACACCATATATTTT. It is translated as CASSLEAGKRNTIYF. Based on the CDR3 plus reference TRBV7-2 and TRBJ1-3, the full variable domain is GAGVSQSPSNKVTEKGKDVELRCDPISGHTALYWYRQSLGQGLEFLIYFQGNSAPDKSGLPSDRFSAERTGGSVSTLTIQRTQQEDSAVYLCASSLEAGKRNTIYFGEGSWLTVV.

V and J are TRBV9 and TRBJ2-3, with D tentatively TRBD2 (6 bases). The CDR3 length is 18 residues. Germline CDR1 and CDR2: SGDLS and YYNGEE. The V gene lost 0 bases and the J gene lost 2 bases, with 19 bases spanning the gap. CDR3: CASSVGGTAGFLTDTQYF. For the CDR3, the DNA is TGTGCCAGCAGCGTAGGAGGGACGGCGGGGTTCCTCACAGATACGCAGTATTTT.

Only one count was recorded for this clone. This sequence joins TRBV9 and TRBJ2-5, with 10 bases matching TRBD2. V was pared by 0 bases and J by 2 bases, with 7 bases of the junction left unmatched. This CDR3 is 17 amino acids long. CDR1 and CDR2 from the germline V gene are SGDLS and YYNGEE. CDR3 nucleotides: TGTGCCAGCAGCGTAGACATAGCGGGGGGCGCACAAGAGACCCAGTACTTC. Translated: CASSVDIAGGAQETQYF.

The chain joins TRBV4-2 to TRBJ2-1, with TRBD2 matching 12 bases. The junction had 15 bases not matched to a gene; V was cut back by 4 bases and J by 5 bases. Germline CDR1 is LGHNA and CDR2 is YNFKEQ. The CDR3 is made up of 19 amino acids. The chain's CDR3 is CASSPSGGAVEAKNNEQFF. Here the CDR3 DNA reads TGTGCCAGCAGCCCTAGCGGGGGGGCCGTCGAAGCCAAAAACAATGAGCAGTTCTTC.

This sequence joins TRBV11-2 and TRBJ2-3; D gene ambiguous. Germline V gene data show CDR1 as SGHAT and CDR2 as FQNNGV. The CDR3 is 17 residues long. The V end was cut by 4 bases, the J end by 0 bases, with 17 bases between. The CDR3 here is CASSSVRDAVSTDTQYF. The CDR3 DNA sequence: TGTGCCAGCAGCTCAGTGAGAGATGCGGTTAGCACAGATACGCAGTATTTT.

The chain employs TRBV7-2 and TRBJ2-4, with TRBD2 as a possible D gene (6 bases). In germline, CDR1 is SGHTA, CDR2 FQGNSA. Trimming took 0 bases from V and 0 from J, leaving 15 bases between them. The CDR3 runs to 18 residues. CDR3 nucleotides: TGTGCCAGCAGCTTAGCGGGTTTGGCGGGGAAAGCCAAAAACATTCAGTACTTC. Protein product: CASSLAGLAGKAKNIQYF.

The chain links TRBV5-1 to TRBJ2-1; perhaps TRBD2 as D (7 bases). The V end lost 4 bases, the J end lost 6 bases, and 14 bases lay between the germline ends. The germline gives CDR1 SGHRS, CDR2 YFSETQ. This CDR3 is built from 14 residues. CDR3 DNA: TGCGCCAGCAGCCCCTGGGGAGGGGGCAATGAGCAGTTCTTC. Encoded protein: CASSPWGGGNEQFF. The entire variable domain, with the rest obtained from reference TRBV5-1 and TRBJ2-1, is as follows: KAGVTQTPRYLIKTRGQQVTLSCSPISGHRSVSWYQQTPGQGLQFLFEYFSETQRNKGNFPGRFSGRQFSNSRSEMNVSTLELGDSALYLCASSPWGGGNEQFFGPGTRLTVL.

This clone has just one count. This chain connects TRBV5-4 to TRBJ2-1; D may be TRBD1 (6 bases). CDR1 is SGHNT and CDR2 is YYREEE in the germline V gene (reference sequence). Trimming cost V 4 bases and J 7 bases, with 21 bases left between them. The CDR3 runs to 16 residues. The CDR3 spells CASSSTGHGQLNEQFF. The CDR3 bases are TGTGCCAGCAGCAGTACGGGACACGGCCAGTTGAATGAGCAGTTCTTC. Complete variable domain (other parts from reference TRBV5-4 and TRBJ2-1): ETGVTQSPTHLIKTRGQQVTLRCSSQSGHNTVSWYQQALGQGPQFIFQYYREEENGRGNFPPRFSGLQFPNYSSELNVNALELDDSALYLCASSSTGHGQLNEQFFGPGTRLTVL.